The 18 T cell receptor beta chains below were found in one sample sequenced in a study of T-cell memory formation after mild COVID-19. TCRdb passed the 5' RACE reads through MiXCR, listing each CDR3 protein once. The top ten hold 1.1% of the sample, which has some 64,000 distinct CDR3 sequences, 9.3% seen once. Material: PBMCs or a T cell subset sorted from them (not recorded which). The receptors originated from a man aged 18 to 30 who had mild COVID-19 (a few samples of this study predate the infection). Cell type and time point are not known.

The chain joins TRBV5-8 to TRBJ2-2; 7 positions agree with TRBD1. Trimming cost V 3 bases and J 6 bases; bases outside gene matches: 8. The CDR3 is 15 residues long. The V gene's germline CDR1 is SGHTS and CDR2 YDEGEE. Written as DNA, the CDR3 is TGTGCCAGCAGCTCCGGGACAGTTTCGTCCGGGGAGCTGTTTTTT. Its protein product is CASSSGTVSSGELFF. Based on the CDR3 plus reference TRBV5-8 and TRBJ2-2, the full variable domain is EAGVTQSPTHLIKTRGQQATLRCSPISGHTSVYWYQQALGLGLQFLLWYDEGEERNRGNFPPRFSGRQFPNYSSELNVNALELEDSALYLCASSSGTVSSGELFFGEGSRLTVL.

The chain is built from TRBV6-5 and TRBJ2-2, with unresolved D. V lost 0 bases and J lost 1, with 6 bases in between. The CDR3 runs to 15 residues. Germline values: CDR1 MNHEY, CDR2 SVGAGI. CDR3 sequence: CASSYSVGNTGELFF. The CDR3 nucleotides read TGTGCCAGCAGTTACTCGGTGGGGAACACCGGGGAGCTGTTTTTT.

This clonotype was seen at least ten times. V is TRBV12-3 or TRBV12-4 and J is TRBJ2-1, with a tentative D call TRBD2 (6 bases). There are 13 residues in the CDR3. V dropped 1 base and J dropped 10 bases, with 11 bases sitting between them. The CDR3 spells CASSLGAGNEQFF. The CDR3 DNA follows: TGTGCCAGCAGTTTAGGTGCGGGGAACGAGCAGTTCTTC.

The J gene is TRBJ2-5, the V gene TRBV27; tentative D call: TRBD2 (6 bases). Looked up from germline, CDR1 is MNHEY and CDR2 is SMNVEV (reference sequence). CDR3 size: 15 residues. With 6 bases removed from V and 2 bases from J, the gap between germline ends came to 16 bases. CDR3 in amino acids: CASSGGKWVQETQYF. CDR3 nucleotide sequence: TGTGCCAGCAGCGGAGGGAAGTGGGTTCAAGAGACCCAGTACTTC.

This chain connects TRBV6-5 to TRBJ1-1; the match to TRBD1 covers 7 bases. V was clipped by 5 bases and J by 12 bases; unmatched bases: 12. CDR3 size: 13 residues. CDR1 MNHEY and CDR2 SVGAGI come from the germline V gene. CDR3 in DNA: TGTGCCAGCAGTCTCCGACAGGGTCGGGAAACTTTCTTT. Residues: CASSLRQGRETFF.

The table lists this clonotype with many counts. The rearrangement links TRBV4-3 to TRBJ2-3, with D possibly matching TRBD1 (5 bases). Trimming cost V 1 base and J 4 bases, with 15 bases left between them. CDR1 is LGHNA, CDR2 YSLEER, per germline. This CDR3 comprises 16 residues. The CDR3 DNA is TGCGCCAGCAGCCAAGTATGGGGCCAAGGGGCAGATACGCAGTATTTT. Its protein product is CASSQVWGQGADTQYF.

The chain has TRBV5-6 and TRBJ2-3; 7 nucleotides agree with TRBD1. Trimming removed 4 bases from V and 0 bases from J; junction bases left unmatched: 8. This CDR3 spans 16 amino acids. The germline V gene encodes CDR1 SGHDT and CDR2 YYEEEE. This chain's CDR3 is CASSQVDRYSTDTQYF. DNA for the CDR3: TGTGCCAGCAGCCAAGTGGACAGGTATAGCACAGATACGCAGTATTTT. Drawing the rest from reference TRBV5-6 and TRBJ2-3, the complete variable domain is DAGVTQSPTHLIKTRGQQVTLRCSPKSGHDTVSWYQQALGQGPQFIFQYYEEEERQRGNFPDRFSGHQFPNYSSELNVNALLLGDSALYLCASSQVDRYSTDTQYFGPGTRLTVL.

The chain uses TRBV7-6 and TRBJ1-5; unclear D gene. Germline V lookup: CDR1 SGHVS, CDR2 FNYEAQ. The CDR3 totals 14 residues. V shed 1 base and J shed 6 bases, with 10 bases lying between them. The CDR3 DNA reads as TGTGCCAGCAGCTTAGAACAGCTGGGTCAGCCCCAGCATTTT. It encodes CASSLEQLGQPQHF.

This clonotype was observed a handful of times. The chain combines TRBV4-3 with TRBJ1-1; D gene uncertain. Germline loops: CDR1 LGHNA, CDR2 YSLEER. This CDR3 has 13 amino acids. V was shortened by 3 bases and J by 1 base, with 6 bases between the two germline ends. In nucleotides, the CDR3 is TGCGCCAGCAGCCATGTGACGAACACTGAAGCTTTCTTT. The encoded protein is CASSHVTNTEAFF.

This clonotype was found a few times. This chain uses TRBV28 with TRBJ1-5; a weak D match, TRBD1 (5 bases). V lost 8 bases, J lost 7 bases, and 15 bases lay in between. Germline assignment: CDR1 MDHEN and CDR2 SYDVKM. The CDR3 length is 13 residues. The CDR3 reads CASRRGGAQPQHF. The CDR3 coding sequence is TGTGCCAGCCGACGCGGGGGTGCCCAGCCCCAGCATTTT.

Here the CDR3 DNA reads TGTGCCAGCCGTACTAGCGCAGAAGAGACCCAGTACTTC. As protein: CASRTSAEETQYF. The chain recombines TRBV7-9 with TRBJ2-5; 7 positions match TRBD2. Per the germline V gene, CDR1 is SEHNR and CDR2 is FQNEAQ (reference sequence). The CDR3 totals 13 residues. V was pared by 8 bases and J by 3 bases, with 6 bases of the junction left unmatched. The whole variable domain, filled in from reference TRBV7-9 and TRBJ2-5, reads DTGVSQNPRHKITKRGQNVTFRCDPISEHNRLYWYRQTLGQGPEFLTYFQNEAQLEKSRLLSDRFSAERPKGSFSTLEIQRTEQGDSAMYLCASRTSAEETQYFGPGTRLLVL.

The chain couples TRBV2 to TRBJ1-5; no reliable D call. Germline V gene sequence: CDR1 SNHLY, CDR2 FYNNEI. The CDR3 runs to 14 residues. The V gene lost 1 base and the J gene lost 5 bases, with 9 bases spanning the gap. The CDR3, as DNA: TGTGCCAGCAGTGAAGACAGACTATATCAGCCCCAGCATTTT. It yields the protein CASSEDRLYQPQHF. Supplemented by reference TRBV2 and TRBJ1-5, the full variable domain reads EPEVTQTPSHQVTQMGQEVILRCVPISNHLYFYWYRQILGQKVEFLVSFYNNEISEKSEIFDDQFSVERPDGSNFTLKIRSTKLEDSAMYFCASSEDRLYQPQHFGDGTRLSIL.

The chain carries TRBV19 and TRBJ2-5; 7 bases fit TRBD2. Germline CDR1 and CDR2: LNHDA and SQIVND (reference sequence). The ends lost 5 bases at V and 5 bases at J; junction bases unmatched: 5. The CDR3 is made up of 13 amino acids. The CDR3 DNA is TGTGCCAGTAGTCCCAGCGGGGCGGAGACCCAGTACTTC. This translates into CASSPSGAETQYF.

J is TRBJ1-2 and V is TRBV6-5; TRBD1 aligns across 9 bases. CDR3 size: 15 residues. Trimming took 4 bases from V and 8 from J; bases not matched to a gene: 11. From germline, CDR1 is MNHEY and CDR2 SVGAGI. CDR3 sequence: CASSSTSGTGQGYTF. The DNA of the CDR3 is TGTGCCAGCAGTTCAACGTCGGGGACAGGGCAAGGCTACACCTTC.

This clonotype has a count of ten or more. The gene calls are TRBV29-1 and TRBJ1-1, with D hard to call. V lost 4 bases and J lost 6, with 15 bases in between. Germline CDR1 reads SQVTM; CDR2 reads ANQGSEA. The CDR3 extends over 13 amino acids. In nucleotides, the CDR3 is TGCAGCGTTGGGCACAGACCCCTGGCTGAAGCTTTCTTT. Its translation is CSVGHRPLAEAFF.

This clonotype came up many times. The J gene is TRBJ2-1, the V gene TRBV7-2, with 8 bases matching TRBD2. CDR1 is SGHTA, CDR2 FQGNSA, per germline. The CDR3 loop spans 14 amino acids. Trimming removed 4 bases from V and 9 bases from J; junction bases left unmatched: 8. The DNA for the CDR3 is TGTGCCAGCAGCTCCTCCTCCAGCGGGGGTGAGCAGTTCTTC. Protein: CASSSSSSGGEQFF.

Many counts were recorded for this clonotype. CDR3 DNA: TGCAGTGCTAGAGTAGGGGGCATTCAGTACTTC. Encoded protein: CSARVGGIQYF. The rearrangement uses TRBV20-1 and TRBJ2-4; a weak D match, TRBD1 (6 bases). V dropped 1 base and J dropped 9 bases, with 7 bases sitting between them. Per germline, CDR1 DFQATT and CDR2 SNEGSKA (reference sequence). This CDR3 has 11 residues.

J is TRBJ1-1 and V is TRBV12-3 or TRBV12-4; 7 bases match TRBD1. The CDR3 covers 12 residues. V gave up 0 bases and J gave up 11 bases; unmatched junction bases: 3. The CDR3 nucleotides are TGTGCCAGCAGTTTAGCCGGGACAGTGGCTTTCTTT. This translates into CASSLAGTVAFF.